What follows are 28 T cell receptor beta chains derived from one specimen sequenced in a study of vaccination and CD4 T cells after COVID-19. The study sequenced cultured CD4+ T cell DNA using the Oncomine TCR Beta short-read assay. TCRdb re-derived calls from the PCR reads in MiXCR, one entry per CDR3 protein. The sample has tens of thousands of distinct CDR3 sequences, about 31% seen once. Time point meaning: late sampling 161 to 241 days after vaccination in a few convalescent patients. Treatment noted: roughly 11-day PBMC culture with coronavirus spike peptide pools or control peptides (ViraFEST assay). No antigen has been assigned to these receptors. The source was CD4+ T cells from blood, cultured in vitro, collected about 7 months after SARS-CoV-2 vaccination. These TCRs come from a human donor who had recovered from COVID-19.

CDR3 residues: CASSLSGTTNEQFF. CDR3 DNA sequence: TGTGCCAGCAGCCTGTCCGGGACAACCAATGAGCAGTTCTTC. This sequence joins TRBV7-9 and TRBJ2-1; tentative D call: TRBD1 (6 bases). CDR1 is SEHNR, CDR2 FQNEAQ, per germline (reference sequence). This CDR3 has 14 amino acids. V was pared by 5 bases and J by 6 bases, with 14 bases between.

V and J are TRBV5-4 and TRBJ2-5, with 9 bases that match TRBD2. The junction had 5 bases not matched to a gene; V was cut back by 3 bases and J by 2 bases. The CDR3 sequence is 15 residues long. Looked up from germline, CDR1 is SGHNT and CDR2 is YYREEE (reference sequence). The CDR3 DNA sequence: TGTGCCAGCAGCTATGGACTAGCGATGCAAGAGACCCAGTACTTC. Amino acids: CASSYGLAMQETQYF.

The chain combines TRBV5-4 with TRBJ2-7; weak D call: TRBD2 (6 bases). The CDR3 length is 15 residues. The V end lost 3 bases, the J end lost 6 bases, and 19 bases lay between the germline ends. Germline V gene data show CDR1 as SGHNT and CDR2 as YYREEE (reference sequence). The CDR3, as DNA: TGTGCCAGCAGCTCCTCGCTGACTAGTTCTGGCGAGCAGTACTTC. Translated: CASSSSLTSSGEQYF.

V usage is TRBV5-1 and J usage is TRBJ2-3, with D maybe TRBD2 (5 bases). The CDR3 extends over 17 amino acids. Deletions cut 1 base from V and 2 bases from J, with 17 bases between. Germline CDR1 SGHRS, CDR2 YFSETQ. The CDR3: CASSLWTGRKYTDTQYF. In nucleotides, the CDR3 is TGCGCCAGCAGCTTGTGGACTGGGCGGAAGTACACAGATACGCAGTATTTT.

This clonotype is medium-sized within its sample. V usage is TRBV4-1 and J usage is TRBJ1-5; D remains ambiguous. Germline V gene sequence: CDR1 MGHRA, CDR2 YSYEKL. Trimming took 3 bases from V and 4 from J, leaving 10 bases between them. This CDR3 contains 14 residues. DNA for the CDR3: TGCGCCAGCAGCCAGGGCAGCCTTAATCAGCCCCAGCATTTT. Amino acids: CASSQGSLNQPQHF.

This clonotype was recorded a few times. This chain connects TRBV6-5 to TRBJ1-1; the D is unclear. The CDR3 runs 15 residues. The germline V gene has CDR1 MNHEY and CDR2 SVGAGI. V lost 0 bases to trimming and J lost 8 bases, with 16 bases between them. CDR3 nucleotides: TGTGCCAGCAGTTACTCGAGTCTAGAGGGCGGGGAAGCTTTCTTT. Protein product: CASSYSSLEGGEAFF.

The rearrangement links TRBV11-3 to TRBJ2-3; no reliable D call. In germline, CDR1 is SGHNT, CDR2 YENEEA. The CDR3 has 15 residues. The V gene lost 1 base and the J gene lost 4 bases, with 12 bases spanning the gap. The CDR3 sequence is CASSLVGMGPDTQYF. The CDR3, as DNA: TGTGCCAGCAGCTTAGTTGGTATGGGCCCAGATACGCAGTATTTT.

The gene calls are TRBV2 and TRBJ1-5; no definite D call. Germline V gene sequence: CDR1 SNHLY, CDR2 FYNNEI. The V gene lost 6 bases and the J gene lost 0 bases, with 6 bases spanning the gap. The CDR3 covers 13 residues. The CDR3 spells CASRLNSNQPQHF. The CDR3, as DNA: TGTGCCAGCAGGCTGAATAGCAATCAGCCCCAGCATTTT.

This clonotype came up a few times. V and J are TRBV20-1 and TRBJ2-3, with D uncertain. Germline V gives CDR1 DFQATT, CDR2 SNEGSKA (reference sequence). CDR3 length: 13 residues. Trimming stripped 3 bases from V and 6 bases from J, with 13 bases between. The CDR3 bases are TGCAGTGCTAGTGGCAGCGACTGGGATACGCAGTATTTT. It translates to CSASGSDWDTQYF.

This clonotype has a handful of counts. The chain is built from TRBV20-1 and TRBJ1-1; 7 bases fit TRBD1. The germline V gene has CDR1 DFQATT and CDR2 SNEGSKA (reference sequence). Germline trimming cut 2 bases from V and 1 base from J; bases unmatched to any gene: 4. The CDR3 is 14 amino acids. The CDR3 nucleotides read TGCAGTGCTAGATCCGGGACAGAGAACACTGAAGCTTTCTTT. It specifies CSARSGTENTEAFF.

The chain carries TRBV20-1 and TRBJ2-1; D gene unclear. The V gene lost 3 bases and the J gene lost 4 bases, with 13 bases spanning the gap. Germline assignment: CDR1 DFQATT and CDR2 SNEGSKA (reference sequence). This CDR3 contains 14 residues. CDR3 residues: CSASRPALYNEQFF. The CDR3, as DNA: TGCAGTGCTAGCCGGCCCGCCTTATACAATGAGCAGTTCTTC.

This chain joins TRBV7-9 and TRBJ1-1, with a tentative D call TRBD1 (6 bases). CDR1 and CDR2 (germline): SEHNR, FQNEAQ (reference sequence). Trimming removed 3 bases at V and 1 base at J, with 15 bases between. The CDR3 loop spans 16 amino acids. The CDR3 DNA is TGTGCCAGCAGCTTGGGGTACGGACAGAAGAACACTGAAGCTTTCTTT. As protein: CASSLGYGQKNTEAFF.

The rearrangement links TRBV7-3 to TRBJ1-1, with D perhaps TRBD1 (5 bases). The CDR3 is made up of 16 amino acids. Trimming removed 5 bases from V and 4 bases from J, with 20 bases in between. CDR1 SGHTA and CDR2 FQGTGA come from the germline V gene. The CDR3 reads CASSPSGGRRATEAFF. CDR3 bases: TGTGCCAGCAGCCCCTCGGGGGGTAGGAGAGCCACTGAAGCTTTCTTT.

This chain links TRBV7-3 with TRBJ2-7; 7 nucleotides line up with TRBD2. The CDR3 is made up of 11 amino acids. The junction had 4 bases not matched to a gene; V was cut back by 5 bases and J by 9 bases. Germline CDR1 SGHTA, CDR2 FQGTGA. DNA of the CDR3: TGTGCCAGCAGCCCGGGGAGGGTGCAGTACTTC. Its translation: CASSPGRVQYF.

This sequence joins TRBV6-1 and TRBJ1-3; D gene unclear. CDR1 and CDR2 (germline): MNHNS, SASEGT. This CDR3 contains 15 residues. Trimming stripped 8 bases from V and 1 base from J, with 15 bases between. The CDR3 sequence: CASGEDGRSGNTIYF. CDR3 nucleotides: TGTGCCAGCGGGGAGGATGGTAGGTCTGGAAACACCATATATTTT.

As regards this clonotype: One junction end does not reproduce the germline sequence, and a read error may be involved. J is TRBJ2-1 and V is TRBV20-1; D remains unclear. The CDR3 consists of 11 residues. CDR1 and CDR2 (germline): DFQATT, SNEGSKA (reference sequence). The CDR3 reads CSARDLLGWVF. The CDR3 DNA follows: TGCAGTGCTAGAGATCTGTTAGGGTGGGTCTTC.

The chain couples TRBV20-1 to TRBJ2-7; 8 bases are shared with TRBD2. The CDR3 is 15 residues long. J gave up 3 bases and V 0 bases, and 7 bases lay outside the gene matches. CDR1 and CDR2 (germline): DFQATT, SNEGSKA (reference sequence). CDR3 in amino acids: CSARDPLSGGYEQYF. CDR3 DNA: TGCAGTGCTAGAGACCCTTTGAGCGGGGGCTACGAGCAGTACTTC.

This clonotype occurred a few times. The chain uses TRBV7-2 and TRBJ1-5; no firm D call. Germline V CDR1 and CDR2: SGHTA, FQGNSA. CDR3 length equals 12 residues. The ends were cut back, 1 base at V and 7 bases at J, with 5 bases in the middle. As DNA, the CDR3 is TGTGCCAGCAGCTTAGGGGGACAGCCCCAGCATTTT. Protein: CASSLGGQPQHF.

This clonotype was detected once. The chain recombines TRBV29-1 with TRBJ2-7, with D uncertain. The germline gives CDR1 SQVTM, CDR2 ANQGSEA. Trimming removed 6 bases from V and 3 bases from J, with 15 bases in between. The CDR3 totals 13 residues. The CDR3 sequence: CSVPEIRIYEQYF. The CDR3, as DNA: TGCAGCGTCCCCGAAATAAGAATCTACGAGCAGTACTTC.

This rearrangement joins TRBV7-2 to TRBJ1-3; a weak D match, TRBD1 (6 bases). Germline V CDR1 and CDR2: SGHTA, FQGNSA. The CDR3 covers 14 residues. V was clipped by 6 bases and J by 4 bases, with 13 bases between them. In nucleotides, the CDR3 is TGTGCCAGCAGATTGGGGGGGGCCGGAAACACCATATATTTT. Its translation is CASRLGGAGNTIYF.

This rearrangement joins TRBV11-2 to TRBJ1-1, with D possibly matching TRBD1 (6 bases). The CDR3 loop spans 14 amino acids. Germline assignment: CDR1 SGHAT and CDR2 FQNNGV. The V and J ends lost 0 bases and 6 bases respectively, with 11 bases between them. CDR3 sequence (DNA): TGTGCCAGCAGCTTAGATAGGGGGTTCGCTGAAGCTTTCTTT. Translation gives CASSLDRGFAEAFF.

The chain links TRBV20-1 to TRBJ2-1, with TRBD2 identical over 8 bases. Trimming cost V 6 bases and J 6 bases; bases outside gene matches: 13. This CDR3 has 15 amino acids. From germline, CDR1 is DFQATT and CDR2 SNEGSKA (reference sequence). For the CDR3, the DNA is TGCAGTGCCCTGTTAACTAGCGGATTTTCCAATGAGCAGTTCTTC. As protein: CSALLTSGFSNEQFF.

This clonotype was seen a few times. V gene TRBV20-1 combines with J gene TRBJ2-3; D is unresolved. Germline values: CDR1 DFQATT, CDR2 SNEGSKA (reference sequence). The CDR3 covers 11 residues. The CDR3 coding sequence is TGCAGCCCCCACCAAGGAGATACGCAGTATTTT. Protein sequence: CSPHQGDTQYF.

This clonotype occurred a few times. V gene TRBV7-2 combines with J gene TRBJ2-7; D unresolved. Trimming took 0 bases from V and 7 from J, leaving 10 bases between them. Germline CDR1 is SGHTA and CDR2 is FQGNSA. CDR3 length equals 13 residues. The CDR3 sequence: CASSLAAQVEQYF. CDR3 sequence (DNA): TGTGCCAGCAGCTTAGCAGCGCAGGTTGAGCAGTACTTC.

In this sample, this clonotype turned up a few times. CDR3 loop: CAISEGRGDEQYF. The CDR3 DNA reads TGTGCCATCAGTGAGGGACGAGGGGACGAGCAGTACTTC. The gene calls are TRBV10-3 and TRBJ2-7; D tentatively reads TRBD1 or TRBD2 (5 bases each). Germline V CDR1 and CDR2: ENHRY, SYGVKD. The V gene lost 2 bases and the J gene lost 5 bases, with 10 bases spanning the gap. The CDR3 spans 13 residues.

A few counts support this clonotype. The gene calls are TRBV10-3 and TRBJ1-6; 7 bases agree with TRBD1. This CDR3 is 13 amino acids long. The germline V gene encodes CDR1 ENHRY and CDR2 SYGVKD. Trimming at V came to 10 bases and at J to 9 bases, leaving 9 bases not matched to a gene. CDR3 sequence reads: CATGTEGVSPLHF. DNA for the CDR3: TGTGCCACCGGGACAGAAGGAGTTTCACCCCTCCACTTT.

This clonotype was counted a few times. The chain couples TRBV7-2 to TRBJ2-7; unclear D gene. CDR1 and CDR2 (germline): SGHTA, FQGNSA. The CDR3 loop spans 14 amino acids. Trimming removed 5 bases at V and 0 bases at J, with 11 bases between. The CDR3 DNA sequence: TGTGCCAGCAGCCTAGAAGGGTTCTCCTACGAGCAGTACTTC. It codes for CASSLEGFSYEQYF.

This rearrangement joins TRBV7-9 to TRBJ2-1; D is uncertain. V dropped 4 bases and J dropped 8 bases, with 6 bases sitting between them. The CDR3 spans 11 residues. Per the germline V gene, CDR1 is SEHNR and CDR2 is FQNEAQ (reference sequence). The DNA for the CDR3 is TGTGCCAGCAGCTCCGGGTATGAGCAGTTCTTC. It is translated as CASSSGYEQFF.